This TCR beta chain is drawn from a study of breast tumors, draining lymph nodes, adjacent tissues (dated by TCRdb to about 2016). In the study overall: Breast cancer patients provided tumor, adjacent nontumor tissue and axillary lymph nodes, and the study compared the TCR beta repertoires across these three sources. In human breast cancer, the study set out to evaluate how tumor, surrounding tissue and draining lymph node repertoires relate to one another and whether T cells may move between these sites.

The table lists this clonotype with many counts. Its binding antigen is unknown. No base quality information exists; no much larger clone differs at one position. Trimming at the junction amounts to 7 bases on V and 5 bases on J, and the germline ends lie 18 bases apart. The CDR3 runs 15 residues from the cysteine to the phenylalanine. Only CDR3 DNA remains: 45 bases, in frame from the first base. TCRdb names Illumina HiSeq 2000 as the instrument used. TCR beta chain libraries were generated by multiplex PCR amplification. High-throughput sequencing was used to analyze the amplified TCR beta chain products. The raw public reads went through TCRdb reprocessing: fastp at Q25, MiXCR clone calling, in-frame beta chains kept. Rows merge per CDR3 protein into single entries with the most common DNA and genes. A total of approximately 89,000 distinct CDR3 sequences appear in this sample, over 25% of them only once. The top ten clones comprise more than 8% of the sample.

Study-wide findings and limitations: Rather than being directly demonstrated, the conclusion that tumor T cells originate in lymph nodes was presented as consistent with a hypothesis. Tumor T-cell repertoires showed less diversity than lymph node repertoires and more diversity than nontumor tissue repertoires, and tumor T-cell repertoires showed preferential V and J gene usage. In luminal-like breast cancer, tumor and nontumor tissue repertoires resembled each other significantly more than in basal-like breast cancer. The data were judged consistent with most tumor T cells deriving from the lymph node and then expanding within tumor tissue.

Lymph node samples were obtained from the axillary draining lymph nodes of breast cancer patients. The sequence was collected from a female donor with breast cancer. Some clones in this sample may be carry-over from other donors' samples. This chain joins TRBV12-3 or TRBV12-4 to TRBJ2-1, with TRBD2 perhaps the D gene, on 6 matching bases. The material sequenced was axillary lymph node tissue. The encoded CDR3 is CASTPRGGRDNEQFF. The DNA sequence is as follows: TGTGCCAGCACCCCTCGGGGAGGAAGGGACAATGAGCAGTTCTTC.